This T cell receptor (beta chain) was sequenced in a study of spatial heterogeneity in lung cancer (dated by TCRdb to between 2018 and 2021). In the study overall: Beta-chain transcripts were consistently detected in greater numbers than alpha-chain transcripts, which likely reflected higher beta-chain transcript abundance. In the raw uncorrected reads, each unique combination of TCR and UMI appeared more than ten times on average. The study quantitatively compared TCR alpha and beta repertoires across multiple tumor regions, matched nontumor lung and blood in non-small cell lung cancer. Nonsynonymous mutation counts, determined by whole-exome sequencing of tumor tissue, were related to TCR repertoire features. At surgery, hundreds of tumor regions, fewer than 85 matched nontumor lung samples and 56 PBMC samples were TCR-sequenced for both alpha and beta chains.

Library preparation was by 5' RACE. The sequencer listed for this sample is NextSeq 500. To allow correction of PCR and sequencing errors, the TCR library protocol tagged every TCR cDNA molecule with a unique molecular identifier. Per the source publication's procedure: Decombinator tools were used for TCR identification, UMI-based error correction and CDR3 extraction. TCRs above a frequency of 2 per 1,000, corresponding to the top 1% of the tumor frequency distribution, were defined as expanded. Renyi diversity was computed with the R vegan package after each repertoire had been subsampled 100 times to 5,000 TCRs. To build CDR3 similarity networks, amino acid triplet string-kernel similarity was used, and CDR3s were connected when their pairwise similarity was above 0.82. TCRdb reran the public reads through fastp at Q25 and MiXCR, keeping productive beta chains. Every CDR3 protein is listed once, alongside the most common genes and DNA of its rows. TCRdb's processing, not the authors' own work, is the source of the V and J calls. This sample comprises about 39,000 distinct CDR3 sequences, roughly 3% of them detected only once. The top ten constitute roughly 40% of the sample.

The time point label here, explained by the study, means: sample taken at primary tumor resection. Donors were over 60 patients with early-stage, untreated non-small cell lung cancer from the lung TRACERx cohort. For TCR sequencing, whole RNA was extracted from tumor and nontumor lung tissue, or from cryopreserved PBMC samples, and no cell sorting was done. Only patients for whom sufficient RNA was available from at least two tumor regions were selected for TCR sequencing. Tumor and adjacent nontumor lung specimens were reviewed by a lung pathologist before selection. Overall results and qualifications from the work: Confirming at a functional level the hypothesis that regional TCRs recognize regional mutations was considered to require additional single-cell paired TCR alpha and beta sequencing.

This clonotype was counted at least ten times. What antigen it recognizes has not been identified. No base quality values were provided; no much bigger clone lies one nucleotide off. The germline V gene provides CDR1 SGHRS and CDR2 YFSETQ. From the cysteine through the phenylalanine, the CDR3 covers 15 amino acids. The CDR3 DNA has 45 bases and is translated from base 1. V is clipped by 0 bases and J by 2 bases, and the sequence between their germline boundaries is 11 bases long. Material: normal lung tissue next to the tumor, obtained at surgery. The clonotype originates from a male donor with early-stage non-small cell lung cancer. Recombination connected TRBV5-1 to TRBJ1-1; the D gene cannot be named for sure. The CDR3 region has the sequence CASSLGGKANTEAFF. At the DNA level, the sequence is TGCGCCAGCAGCTTGGGGGGTAAGGCTAACACTGAAGCTTTCTTT.